This T cell receptor beta chain came from a study of blood T cell repertoires in COVID-19. Per the authors' pipeline: Quantification of nucleated cells was approximated via reference gene primer amplification. The table came from immunoSEQ multiplex PCR; TCRdb's copy has only in-frame clones and leaves some out. Clone size and V and J calls were adopted from that table, with D and trimming inferred from the DNA. The sample holds 150,000 to 250,000 clones; 70% to 80% are singletons and the top ten take approximately 6%. Trimming cost V 3 bases and J 0 bases, with 9 bases left between them. Germline CDR1 reads WSHSY; CDR2 reads SAAADI. This CDR3 has 14 residues.

The chain has TRBV10-2 and TRBJ2-7, with no clear D. Sequenced input: peripheral blood. This TCR came from a woman in her 40s with COVID-19, enrolled during active disease. The CDR3 DNA sequence: TGCGCCAGCAGTGAAAATGCGGTCTCCTACGAGCAGTACTTC. This codes for CASSENAVSYEQYF.